These T cell receptor beta chains were read from a single sample in a study of glioma-infiltrating T cells. TCRdb recomputed calls from the multiplex PCR reads with MiXCR, one row per CDR3 protein. The repertoire holds about 400,000 distinct CDR3 sequences, with roughly 41% as singletons. Material for sequencing was glioma tissue, nonneoplastic brain tissue, or PBMCs (not recorded which). The receptors derive from a human donor with low-grade glioma or glioblastoma, undergoing nonglioma brain surgery, or in good health (not recorded which). Both conserved end residues are part of each CDR3.

>TRBV4-1|TRBJ2-7
CASSHPPQGSYEQYF
>TRBV7-2|TRBJ2-5
CASSPRGGWEAQYF
>TRBV28|TRBJ1-4
CAIRQKRVPGEKLFF
>TRBV20-1|TRBJ2-2
CSAPDYRTAGELFF
>TRBV20-1|TRBJ2-7
CSAWDFYEQYF
>TRBV7-2|TRBJ2-5
CASSFNGGQETQYF
>TRBV20-1|TRBJ1-5
CSLGRNNQPQHF
>TRBV29-1|TRBJ2-1
CSVEIMLAGDGQFF
>TRBV3-1|TRBJ2-3
CASSPPGLGVPDTQYF
>TRBV27|TRBJ2-7
CASSLNLSSLSYEQYF
>TRBV2|TRBJ1-2
CASSLGWRYTF
>TRBV4-1|TRBJ1-5
CASSEGGHQPQHF
>TRBV4-2|TRBJ2-5
CASSQEILLSQETQYF
>TRBV4-1|TRBJ2-5
CASSQGAGGFQETQYF
>TRBV7-2|TRBJ1-5
CASSVDRGTNQPQHF
>TRBV28|TRBJ1-2
CASTSPTGLHGYTF
>TRBV6-1|TRBJ1-5
CASSLTGNGNKPQHF
>TRBV28|TRBJ2-1
CASLTYTGDSYNEQFF
>TRBV28|TRBJ1-1
CASRSGQGNTEAFF
>TRBV19|TRBJ1-2
CASTPTPQIGRGYTF
>TRBV6-2/TRBV6-3|TRBJ2-2
CASRRYAGRSGTGELFF
>TRBV6-2/TRBV6-3|TRBJ1-2
CASSYRRGTPRGYTF
>TRBV11-2|TRBJ2-7
CASTRDRFSYEQYF
>TRBV4-3|TRBJ2-6
CASSQDRGAGANVLTF
>TRBV28|TRBJ2-6
CASRTGGAGANVLTF
>TRBV7-2|TRBJ2-7
CASSVDSWGAYEQYF
>TRBV6-1|TRBJ2-7
CASSTFSMGRRRAGCEQYF
>TRBV20-1|TRBJ2-3
CSARKLATDTQYF
>TRBV19|TRBJ2-3
CASRPGQGRTDTQYF
>TRBV6-1|TRBJ2-1
CASNLWSGKADEQFF
>TRBV7-8|TRBJ2-1
CASNLVTTSPSLFF
>TRBV6-5|TRBJ1-2
CASSYSSEGAGYTF
>TRBV20-1|TRBJ1-5
CSAPGTYNQPQHF
>TRBV28|TRBJ2-7
CASSPFPGLAGHLSYEQYF
>TRBV15|TRBJ2-7
CATSGGTDAYEQYF
>TRBV5-4|TRBJ2-2
CASSQHNRLASNTGELFF